A selection of T cell receptor beta chains follows, all from one sample in a study of cytomegalovirus exposure and HLA in healthy donors. Some clones are missing from TCRdb's copy, which holds only in-frame ones; the method was immunoSEQ multiplex PCR. Seen here are 100,000 to 140,000 clones, less than 85% observed once, and the top ten hold approximately 2.2%. Sequencing was done on a sample of PBMCs. The receptor source for this set is a man aged 18 to 35 in good health and CMV-seronegative. Both conserved end residues are part of each CDR3. D genes are given only for firm matches. Not all rows give a size; the values are once, few, many and, for expanded clones, a class.

size: NA; D: NA; J: TRBJ1-2; V: TRBV7-8; CDR3: CASSPYGELSGGYTF; DNA: TGTGCCAGCAGCCCCTATGGAGAGTTGAGTGGTGGCTACACCTTC
size: few; D: NA; J: TRBJ2-1; V: TRBV7-9; CDR3: CASSLVAGSSYNEQFF; DNA: TGTGCCAGCAGCTTAGTGGCGGGGAGCTCCTACAATGAGCAGTTCTTC
size: NA; D: NA; J: TRBJ1-2; V: TRBV7-9; CDR3: CASSLSTVNYGYTF; DNA: TGTGCCAGCAGCTTATCAACAGTGAACTATGGCTACACCTTC
size: NA; D: NA; J: TRBJ1-4; V: TRBV2; CDR3: CASSADRTTNEKLFF; DNA: TGTGCCAGCAGCGCAGACAGGACAACTAATGAAAAACTGTTTTTT
size: few; D: NA; J: TRBJ2-7; V: TRBV29-1; CDR3: CSAGGNTGLYEQYF; DNA: TGCAGCGCTGGGGGAAACACAGGGCTTTACGAGCAGTACTTC
size: NA; D: TRBD1; J: TRBJ2-2; V: TRBV27; CDR3: CASSLYGQGNTGELFF; DNA: TGTGCCAGCAGTTTATACGGACAGGGGAACACCGGGGAGCTGTTTTTT
size: NA; D: NA; J: TRBJ1-6; V: TRBV6-6; CDR3: CASSYEFSSPLHF; DNA: TGTGCCAGCAGTTATGAATTTAGTTCACCCCTCCACTTT
size: NA; D: NA; J: TRBJ1-2; V: TRBV6-1; CDR3: CASTGQPNRGYTF; DNA: TGTGCCAGCACCGGACAGCCGAATCGTGGCTACACCTTC
size: NA; D: TRBD1; J: TRBJ1-2; V: TRBV7-9; CDR3: CASTGTGLYYGYTF; DNA: TGTGCCAGCACTGGGACAGGTCTATACTATGGCTACACCTTC
size: NA; D: NA; J: TRBJ2-7; V: TRBV7-2; CDR3: CASSSTGGLPYEQYF; DNA: TGTGCCAGCAGCTCCACGGGGGGCTTGCCCTACGAGCAGTACTTC
size: once; D: TRBD1; J: TRBJ2-7; V: TRBV10-3; CDR3: CATIERGQGAYEQYF; DNA: TGTGCCACAATCGAGAGGGGACAGGGGGCTTACGAGCAGTACTTC
size: few; D: TRBD1; J: TRBJ1-6; V: TRBV5-1; CDR3: CASSVTGTGSGSPLHF; DNA: TGCGCCAGCAGCGTAACCGGGACAGGATCGGGATCACCCCTCCACTTT
size: NA; D: NA; J: TRBJ2-5; V: TRBV9; CDR3: CASSPRTALGETQYF; DNA: TGTGCCAGCAGCCCCCGGACAGCCTTGGGAGAGACCCAGTACTTC
size: NA; D: NA; J: TRBJ2-5; V: TRBV7-2; CDR3: CASSLVGQGETQYF; DNA: TGTGCCAGCAGCTTAGTAGGTCAGGGAGAGACCCAGTACTTC